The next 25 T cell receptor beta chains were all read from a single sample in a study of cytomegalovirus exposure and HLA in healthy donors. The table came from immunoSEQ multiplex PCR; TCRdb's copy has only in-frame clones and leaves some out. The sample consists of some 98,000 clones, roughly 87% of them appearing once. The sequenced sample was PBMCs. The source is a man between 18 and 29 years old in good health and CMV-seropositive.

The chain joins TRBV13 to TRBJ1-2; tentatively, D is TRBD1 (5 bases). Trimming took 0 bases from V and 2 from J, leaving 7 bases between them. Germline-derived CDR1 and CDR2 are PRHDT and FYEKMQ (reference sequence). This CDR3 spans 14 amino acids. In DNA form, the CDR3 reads TGTGCCAGCAGCTTAGGGACAGAGAACTATGGCTACACCTTC. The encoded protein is CASSLGTENYGYTF.

The CDR3 DNA is TGTGCCAGCACCCCGGGACAGGGCTACGAGCAGTACTTC. It encodes CASTPGQGYEQYF. The V call is TRBV6-5, the J call TRBJ2-7, with TRBD1 identical over 9 bases. Germline trimming cut 7 bases from V and 3 bases from J; bases unmatched to any gene: 4. The CDR3 has 13 residues. Per the germline V gene, CDR1 is MNHEY and CDR2 is SVGAGI.

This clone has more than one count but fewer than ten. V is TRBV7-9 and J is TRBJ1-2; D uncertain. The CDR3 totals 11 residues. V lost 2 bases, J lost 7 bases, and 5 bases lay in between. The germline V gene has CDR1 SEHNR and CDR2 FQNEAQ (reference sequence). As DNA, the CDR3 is TGTGCCAGCAGCTTAACAGCTGGCTACACCTTC. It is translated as CASSLTAGYTF.

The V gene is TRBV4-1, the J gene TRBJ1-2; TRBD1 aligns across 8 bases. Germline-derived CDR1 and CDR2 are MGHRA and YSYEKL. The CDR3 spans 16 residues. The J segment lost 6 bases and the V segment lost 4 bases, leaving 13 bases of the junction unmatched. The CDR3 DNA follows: TGCGCCAGCAGCCTAGATGGGACAGGTGACATCCATGGCTACACCTTC. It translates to CASSLDGTGDIHGYTF.

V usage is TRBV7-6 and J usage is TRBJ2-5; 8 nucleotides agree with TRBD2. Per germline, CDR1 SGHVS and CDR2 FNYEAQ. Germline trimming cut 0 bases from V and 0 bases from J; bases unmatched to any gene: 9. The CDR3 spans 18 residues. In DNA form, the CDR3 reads TGTGCCAGCAGCTTAGCTTTCTCGGGGGGGGAATACCAAGAGACCCAGTACTTC. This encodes CASSLAFSGGEYQETQYF.

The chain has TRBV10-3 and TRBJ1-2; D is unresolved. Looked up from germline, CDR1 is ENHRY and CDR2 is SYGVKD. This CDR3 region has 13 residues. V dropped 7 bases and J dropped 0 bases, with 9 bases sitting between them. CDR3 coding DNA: TGTGCCATCAAGGGAGGTTCTAACTATGGCTACACCTTC. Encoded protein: CAIKGGSNYGYTF.

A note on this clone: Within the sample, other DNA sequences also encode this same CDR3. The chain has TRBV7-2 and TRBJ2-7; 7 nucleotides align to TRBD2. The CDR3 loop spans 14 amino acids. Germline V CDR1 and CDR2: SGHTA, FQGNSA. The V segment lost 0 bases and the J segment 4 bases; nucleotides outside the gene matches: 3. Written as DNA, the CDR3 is TGTGCCAGCAGCTTAGCTGGCGGGAGTTACGAGCAGTACTTC. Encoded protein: CASSLAGGSYEQYF.

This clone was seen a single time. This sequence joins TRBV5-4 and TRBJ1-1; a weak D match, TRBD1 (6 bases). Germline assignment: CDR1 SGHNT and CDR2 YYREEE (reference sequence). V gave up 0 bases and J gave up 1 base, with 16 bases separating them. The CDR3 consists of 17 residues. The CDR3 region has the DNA TGTGCCAGCAGCTTGGATGTGGGGGCGTCCACGAACACTGAAGCTTTCTTT. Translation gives CASSLDVGASTNTEAFF.

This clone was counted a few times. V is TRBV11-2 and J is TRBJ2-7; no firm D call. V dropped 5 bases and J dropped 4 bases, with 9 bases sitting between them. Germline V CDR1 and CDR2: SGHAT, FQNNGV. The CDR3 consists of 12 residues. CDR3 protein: CASSRVGYEQYF. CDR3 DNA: TGTGCCAGCAGCAGAGTTGGTTACGAGCAGTACTTC.

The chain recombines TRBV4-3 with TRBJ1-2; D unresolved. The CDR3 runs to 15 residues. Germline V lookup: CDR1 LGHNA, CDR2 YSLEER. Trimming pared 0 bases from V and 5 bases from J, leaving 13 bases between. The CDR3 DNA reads TGCGCCAGCAGCCAAGATACCAGTTCACCGTATGGCTACACCTTC. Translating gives CASSQDTSSPYGYTF.

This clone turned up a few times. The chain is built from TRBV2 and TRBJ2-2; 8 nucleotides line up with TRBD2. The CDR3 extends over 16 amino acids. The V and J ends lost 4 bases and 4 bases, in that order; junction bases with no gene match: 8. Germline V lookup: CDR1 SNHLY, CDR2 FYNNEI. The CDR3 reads CASSARAGVFTGELFF. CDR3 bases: TGTGCCAGCAGTGCCAGAGCGGGGGTGTTCACCGGGGAGCTGTTTTTT.

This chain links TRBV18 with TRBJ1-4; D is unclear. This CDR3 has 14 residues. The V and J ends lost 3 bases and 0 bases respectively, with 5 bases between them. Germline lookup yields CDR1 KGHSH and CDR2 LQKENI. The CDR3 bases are TGTGCCAGCTCACCTTCTGCAACTAATGAAAAACTGTTTTTT. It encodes CASSPSATNEKLFF.

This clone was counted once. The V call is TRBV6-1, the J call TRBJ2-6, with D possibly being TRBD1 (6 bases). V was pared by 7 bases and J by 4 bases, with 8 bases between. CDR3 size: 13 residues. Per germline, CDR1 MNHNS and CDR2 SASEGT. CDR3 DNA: TGTGCCAGCACAGGGGTCGGGGCCAACGTCCTGACTTTC. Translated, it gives CASTGVGANVLTF.

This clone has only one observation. DNA of the CDR3: TGCGCCAGCAGCCAAGATCCCCTAGCGGGGGCCTACGAGCAGTACTTC. Translated: CASSQDPLAGAYEQYF. This chain uses TRBV4-1 with TRBJ2-7, with 10 bases matching TRBD2. Germline V gene data show CDR1 as MGHRA and CDR2 as YSYEKL. V trimming: 0 bases; J trimming: 2 bases; junction bases outside the gene matches: 4. The CDR3 runs to 16 residues.

CDR3 protein: CASSTPGTTGNTIYF. The CDR3 DNA follows: TGTGCCAGCAGTACACCGGGGACAACTGGAAACACCATATATTTT. The rearrangement links TRBV5-8 to TRBJ1-3, with D perhaps matching TRBD1 (6 bases). Trimming removed 5 bases from V and 2 bases from J, with 14 bases in between. CDR1 and CDR2 from the germline V gene are SGHTS and YDEGEE. The CDR3 is made up of 15 amino acids.

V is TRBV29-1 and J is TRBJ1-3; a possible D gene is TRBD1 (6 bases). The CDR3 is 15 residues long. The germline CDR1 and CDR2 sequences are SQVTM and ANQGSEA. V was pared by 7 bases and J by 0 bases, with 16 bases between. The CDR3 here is CSASTTGISGNTIYF. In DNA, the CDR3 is TGCAGCGCCTCTACTACAGGGATCTCTGGAAACACCATATATTTT.

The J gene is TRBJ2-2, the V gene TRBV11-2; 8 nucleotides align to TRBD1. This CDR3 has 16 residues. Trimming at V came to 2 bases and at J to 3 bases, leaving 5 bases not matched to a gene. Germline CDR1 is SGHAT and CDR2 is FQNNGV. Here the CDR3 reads CASSLNAGGHTGELFF. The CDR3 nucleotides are TGTGCCAGCAGCTTAAACGCAGGGGGCCACACCGGGGAGCTGTTTTTT. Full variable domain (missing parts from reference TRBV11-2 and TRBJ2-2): EAGVAQSPRYKIIEKRQSVAFWCNPISGHATLYWYQQILGQGPKLLIQFQNNGVVDDSQLPKDRFSAERLKGVDSTLKIQPAKLEDSAVYLCASSLNAGGHTGELFFGEGSRLTVL.

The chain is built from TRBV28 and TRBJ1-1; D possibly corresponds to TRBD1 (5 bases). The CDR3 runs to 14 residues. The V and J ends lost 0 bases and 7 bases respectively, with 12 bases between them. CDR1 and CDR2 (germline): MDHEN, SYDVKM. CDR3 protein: CASSLWPGQGEAFF. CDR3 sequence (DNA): TGTGCCAGCAGTTTATGGCCCGGCCAGGGTGAAGCTTTCTTT.

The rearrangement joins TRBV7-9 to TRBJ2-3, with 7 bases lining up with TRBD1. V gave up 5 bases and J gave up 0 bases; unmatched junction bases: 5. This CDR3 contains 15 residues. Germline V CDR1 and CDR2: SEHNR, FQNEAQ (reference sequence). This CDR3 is CASSRRQGSTDTQYF. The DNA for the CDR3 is TGTGCCAGCAGCCGAAGACAGGGAAGCACAGATACGCAGTATTTT.

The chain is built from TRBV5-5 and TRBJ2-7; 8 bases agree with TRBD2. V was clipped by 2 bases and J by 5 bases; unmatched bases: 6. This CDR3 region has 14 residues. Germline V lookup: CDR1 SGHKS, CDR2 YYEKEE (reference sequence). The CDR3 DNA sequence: TGTGCCAGCAGCTTCACGGGAGGGCCAAACGAGCAGTACTTC. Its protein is CASSFTGGPNEQYF.

The CDR3 protein is CASSLGEGYEQYF. In nucleotides, the CDR3 is TGTGCCAGCAGCTTAGGGGAGGGCTACGAGCAGTACTTC. The chain links TRBV7-9 to TRBJ2-7; 7 nucleotides agree with TRBD2. CDR1 is SEHNR, CDR2 FQNEAQ, per germline (reference sequence). J was trimmed by 3 bases and V by 1 base; bases with no gene match: 0. The length of the CDR3 is 13 residues.

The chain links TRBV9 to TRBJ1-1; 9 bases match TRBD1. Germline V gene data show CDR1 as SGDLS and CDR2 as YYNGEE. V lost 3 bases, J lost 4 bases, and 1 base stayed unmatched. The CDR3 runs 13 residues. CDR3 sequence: CASSETGGTEAFF. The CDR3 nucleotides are TGTGCCAGCAGCGAGACAGGGGGCACTGAAGCTTTCTTT.

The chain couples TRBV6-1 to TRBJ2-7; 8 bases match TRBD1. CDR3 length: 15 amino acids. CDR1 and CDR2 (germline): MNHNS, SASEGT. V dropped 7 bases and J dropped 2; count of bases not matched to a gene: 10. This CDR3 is CASINLGQAPYEQYF. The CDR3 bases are TGTGCCAGCATTAACCTGGGACAGGCGCCCTACGAGCAGTACTTC.

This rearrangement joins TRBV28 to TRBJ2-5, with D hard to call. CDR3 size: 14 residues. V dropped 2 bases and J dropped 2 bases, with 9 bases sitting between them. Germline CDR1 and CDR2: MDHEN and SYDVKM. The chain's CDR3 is CASSLGALQETQYF. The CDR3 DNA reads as TGTGCCAGCAGTTTAGGAGCGCTACAAGAGACCCAGTACTTC.

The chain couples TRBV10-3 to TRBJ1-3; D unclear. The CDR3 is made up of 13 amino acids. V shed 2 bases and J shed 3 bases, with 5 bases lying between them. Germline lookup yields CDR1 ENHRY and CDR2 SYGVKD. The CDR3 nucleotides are TGTGCCATCAGTGAGCGTAGTGGAAACACCATATATTTT. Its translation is CAISERSGNTIYF.